The sample holds many counts of the clone carrying this TCR beta chain. What it recognizes is unknown. This sample was included in a study of shared clonotypes between healthy human individuals. Study-wide findings and caveats: Naive subsets usually exceeded memory subsets in estimated richness.

Sorted-subset replicate PCRs used about 200 ng of genomic DNA. This amount corresponded to 25,000 to 30,000 T cell genomes. TCRdb's copy holds only in-frame clones and misses some; the assay was immunoSEQ multiplex PCR. This table holds roughly 760,000 clones, less than 85% found once. The CDR3 consists of 13 residues. V shed 4 bases, J shed 1 base, and the junction held 3 bases outside the gene matches. The germline gives CDR1 GTSNPN, CDR2 SVGIG (reference sequence). CD4+ cells yielded CD45RA+ naive and CD45RA-negative memory subsets. The sequence came from a young woman in good health. V is TRBV30 and J is TRBJ1-1, with TRBD1 matching over 7 bases. Sequences were obtained from memory CD4+ T cells sorted from blood. Stated subset: CD45RA-negative fraction. In DNA form, the CDR3 reads TGTGCCTGGACTGGACAGGCGAACACTGAAGCTTTCTTT. Protein: CAWTGQANTEAFF.